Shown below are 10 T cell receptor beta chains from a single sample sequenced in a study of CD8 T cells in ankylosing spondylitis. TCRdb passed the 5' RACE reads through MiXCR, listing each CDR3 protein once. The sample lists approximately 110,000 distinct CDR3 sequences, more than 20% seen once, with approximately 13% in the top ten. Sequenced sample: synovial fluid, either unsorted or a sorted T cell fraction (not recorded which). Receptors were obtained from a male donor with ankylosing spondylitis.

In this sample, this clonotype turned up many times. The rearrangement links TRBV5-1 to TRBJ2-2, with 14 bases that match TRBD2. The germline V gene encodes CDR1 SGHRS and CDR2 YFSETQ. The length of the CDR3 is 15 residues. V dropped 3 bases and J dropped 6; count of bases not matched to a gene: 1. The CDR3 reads CASSSGLAGAGELFF. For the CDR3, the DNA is TGCGCCAGCAGCTCGGGACTAGCGGGAGCCGGGGAGCTGTTTTTT.

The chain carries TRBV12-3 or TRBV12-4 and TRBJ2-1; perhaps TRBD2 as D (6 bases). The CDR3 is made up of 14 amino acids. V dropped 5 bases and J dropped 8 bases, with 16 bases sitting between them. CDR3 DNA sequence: TGTGCCAGCAGTGGGGCTAACAGGAGGGATGAGCAGTTCTTC. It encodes CASSGANRRDEQFF.

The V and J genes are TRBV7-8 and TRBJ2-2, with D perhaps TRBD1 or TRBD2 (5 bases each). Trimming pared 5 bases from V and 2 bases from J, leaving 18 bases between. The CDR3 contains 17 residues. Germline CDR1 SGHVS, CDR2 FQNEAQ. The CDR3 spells CASSLTARDGNTGELFF. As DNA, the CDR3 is TGTGCCAGCAGCCTCACCGCCCGGGACGGCAACACCGGGGAGCTGTTTTTT.

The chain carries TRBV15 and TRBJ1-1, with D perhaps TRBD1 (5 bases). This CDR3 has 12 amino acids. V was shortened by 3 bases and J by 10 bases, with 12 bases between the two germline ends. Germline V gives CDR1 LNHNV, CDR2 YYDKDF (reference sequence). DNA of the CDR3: TGTGCCACCAGCAGGGACATAGGAGCAGCTTTCTTT. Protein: CATSRDIGAAFF.

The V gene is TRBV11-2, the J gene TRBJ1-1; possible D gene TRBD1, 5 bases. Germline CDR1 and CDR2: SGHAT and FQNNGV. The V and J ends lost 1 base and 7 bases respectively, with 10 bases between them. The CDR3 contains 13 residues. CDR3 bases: TGTGCCAGCAGCTTAGGCGTGACAGATGAAGCTTTCTTT. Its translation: CASSLGVTDEAFF.

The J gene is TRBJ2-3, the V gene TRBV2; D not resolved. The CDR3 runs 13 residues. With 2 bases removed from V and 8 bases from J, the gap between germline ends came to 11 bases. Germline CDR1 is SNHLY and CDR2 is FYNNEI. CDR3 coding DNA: TGTGCCAGCAGTGAACTCCTGGAAGGTACGCAGTATTTT. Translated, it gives CASSELLEGTQYF. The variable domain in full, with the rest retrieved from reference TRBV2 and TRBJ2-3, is EPEVTQTPSHQVTQMGQEVILRCVPISNHLYFYWYRQILGQKVEFLVSFYNNEISEKSEIFDDQFSVERPDGSNFTLKIRSTKLEDSAMYFCASSELLEGTQYFGPGTRLTVL.

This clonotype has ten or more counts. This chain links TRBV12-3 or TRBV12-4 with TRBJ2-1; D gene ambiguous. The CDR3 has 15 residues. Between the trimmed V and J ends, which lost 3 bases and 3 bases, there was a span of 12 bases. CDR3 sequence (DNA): TGTGCCAGCAGTTTTAGAGTAGGCCGCTACAATGAGCAGTTCTTC. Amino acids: CASSFRVGRYNEQFF.

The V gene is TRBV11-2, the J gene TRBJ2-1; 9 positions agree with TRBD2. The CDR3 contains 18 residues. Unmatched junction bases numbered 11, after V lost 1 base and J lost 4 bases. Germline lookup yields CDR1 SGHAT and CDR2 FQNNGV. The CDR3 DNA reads TGTGCCAGCAGCTTAGGCAGACTAGCGGAAAACTCTTACAATGAGCAGTTCTTC. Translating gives CASSLGRLAENSYNEQFF.

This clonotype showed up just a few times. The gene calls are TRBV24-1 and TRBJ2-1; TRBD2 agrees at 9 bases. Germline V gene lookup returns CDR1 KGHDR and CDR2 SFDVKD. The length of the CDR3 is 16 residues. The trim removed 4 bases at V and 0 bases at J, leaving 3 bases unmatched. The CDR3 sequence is CATSDVSGSSYNEQFF. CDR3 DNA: TGTGCCACCAGTGACGTTAGCGGGAGCTCCTACAATGAGCAGTTCTTC.

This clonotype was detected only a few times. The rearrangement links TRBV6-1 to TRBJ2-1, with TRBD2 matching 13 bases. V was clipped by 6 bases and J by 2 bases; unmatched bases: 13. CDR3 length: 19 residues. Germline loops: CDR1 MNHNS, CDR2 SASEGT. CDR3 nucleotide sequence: TGTGCCAGCAGCCGCAGACATTCCGGGACTAGCGGGGCCTACAATGAGCAGTTCTTC. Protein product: CASSRRHSGTSGAYNEQFF.